This TCR beta chain was profiled in a study of shared clonotypes between healthy human individuals. Naive-designated CD8 cells lacked CD45RO, were positively enriched for CCR7, and omitted terminally differentiated effector memory CD45RA+ cells. The data were produced by immunoSEQ multiplex PCR, yet TCRdb's version contains in-frame clones alone and is incomplete. The sample carries about 2.2 million clones, roughly 95% recorded once. Germline V gene data show CDR1 as SEHNR and CDR2 as FQNEAQ (reference sequence). The CDR3 covers 15 residues. V gave up 5 bases and J gave up 3 bases; unmatched junction bases: 8.

The sequence derives from a man aged 18 to 29 in good health. Some clones in this sample may be carry-over from other donors' samples. J is TRBJ2-7 and V is TRBV7-9; 9 nucleotides line up with TRBD1. The sequenced material came from naive CD8+ T cells from PBMCs. The CDR3 protein is CASSPQGQGFYEQYF. The CDR3 bases are TGTGCCAGCAGCCCCCAGGGACAGGGCTTCTACGAGCAGTACTTC.